This passage covers 30 T cell receptor beta chains from one sample sequenced in a study of blood T cells in healthy people across ages (dated by TCRdb to 2014 to 2015). The library was built by means of 5' RACE. The reads were generated on an Illumina HiSeq 2500. A second PCR of 7 to 11 cycles was performed with a sample-barcoded 5' primer and a J-beta primer mix. In TCRdb, the public reads were trimmed at Q25 with fastp and aligned with MiXCR, with productive beta chains retained. One record per CDR3 amino acid sequence lists the most common genes and DNA. This sample has about 930,000 distinct CDR3 sequences in its table, and 29% of those were observed once. Roughly 10% of the sample lies in the top ten. These data are also associated with another study on T cells of mothers and their children.

Specimen: blood. These receptors all stem from a woman aged 40 to 49 in good health.

This clonotype was observed at least ten times. V usage is TRBV4-1 and J usage is TRBJ2-5, with TRBD1 matching over 9 bases. This CDR3 is built from 17 residues. Trimming removed 1 base from V and 2 bases from J; junction bases left unmatched: 8. Germline V gene data show CDR1 as MGHRA and CDR2 as YSYEKL. The chain's CDR3 is CASSQAMTGGFQETQYF. In nucleotides, the CDR3 is TGCGCCAGCAGCCAAGCGATGACAGGGGGTTTTCAAGAGACCCAGTACTTC.

Of note for this clonotype: One junction end does not reproduce the germline sequence, and a read error may be involved. The V and J genes are TRBV7-7 and TRBJ2-1, with 12 nucleotides matching TRBD2. This CDR3 has 15 amino acids. Germline CDR1 reads SSHAT; CDR2 reads FNYEAQ (reference sequence). The CDR3 DNA sequence: TGTGCTAGCAGTCAACGACTAGCGGGGGACAATGAGCAGTTCTTC. It is translated as CASSQRLAGDNEQFF.

This clonotype was seen repeatedly, ten times or more. In nucleotides, the CDR3 is TGTGCCAGCAGCCTCCAGGTGACCCAGTACTTC. This gives the protein CASSLQVTQYF. The chain joins TRBV12-3 or TRBV12-4 to TRBJ2-5; D is unresolved. The CDR3 consists of 11 residues. V was clipped by 6 bases and J by 7 bases, with 9 bases between them.

About this clonotype: This may be a read error: a much more frequent sequence differs by one nucleotide. This chain links TRBV5-6 with TRBJ2-6; D could derive from TRBD1 or TRBD2 (5 bases each). Germline loops: CDR1 SGHDT, CDR2 YYEEEE. There are 18 residues in the CDR3. CDR3 nucleotide sequence: TGTGCCAGCAGCTTGGCTTTTGTTGGGGGAACTGGGGCCAACGCCCTGACTTTC. Amino acid sequence: CASSLAFVGGTGANALTF.

There are many counts of this clonotype. The rearrangement joins TRBV29-1 to TRBJ1-1; D is ambiguous. Germline CDR1 SQVTM, CDR2 ANQGSEA. The CDR3 extends over 13 amino acids. The V and J ends lost 2 bases and 4 bases respectively, with 11 bases between them. The CDR3 reads CSVEPGSSTEAFF. For the CDR3, the DNA is TGCAGCGTTGAACCCGGGAGTAGCACTGAAGCTTTCTTT.

In this sample, this clonotype turned up many times. The chain has TRBV7-2 and TRBJ2-5; 8 nucleotides line up with TRBD2. The CDR3 is 14 residues long. Trimming took 5 bases from V and 2 from J; bases not matched to a gene: 4. Per germline, CDR1 SGHTA and CDR2 FQGNSA. The CDR3 bases are TGTGCCAGCAGCCCGGGGGGGAATCAAGAGACCCAGTACTTC. Amino acid sequence: CASSPGGNQETQYF. Full variable domain (missing parts from reference TRBV7-2 and TRBJ2-5): GAGVSQSPSNKVTEKGKDVELRCDPISGHTALYWYRQSLGQGLEFLIYFQGNSAPDKSGLPSDRFSAERTGGSVSTLTIQRTQQEDSAVYLCASSPGGNQETQYFGPGTRLLVL.

This clonotype has a count of ten or more. V usage is TRBV7-9 and J usage is TRBJ2-5; D gene uncertain. Per the germline V gene, CDR1 is SEHNR and CDR2 is FQNEAQ (reference sequence). The CDR3 loop spans 11 amino acids. Between the trimmed V and J ends, which lost 2 bases and 7 bases, there was a span of 5 bases. DNA for the CDR3: TGTGCCAGCAGCTTAATAGGGACCCAGTACTTC. Residues: CASSLIGTQYF.

The V call is TRBV7-2, the J call TRBJ1-2; 7 nucleotides line up with TRBD1. The CDR3 consists of 14 residues. Germline V gene data show CDR1 as SGHTA and CDR2 as FQGNSA. With 5 bases clipped from V and 6 bases from J, the junction kept 9 bases outside the gene matches. CDR3 DNA: TGTGCCAGCAGCAGACCACAGGGGTGCAATGGCTACACCTTC. Translating it yields CASSRPQGCNGYTF.

Notes on this clonotype: One end of the junction does not line up with germline, which may come from a read error. This sequence joins TRBV10-3 and TRBJ2-4, with D perhaps matching TRBD2 (6 bases). The germline gives CDR1 ENHRY, CDR2 SYGVKD. The length of the CDR3 is 18 residues. The CDR3 coding sequence is TGTGCCGTCAGTGAAAGCAACCTGGGACTTCTAACCAAAAACATTCAGTACTTC. Translated, it gives CAVSESNLGLLTKNIQYF.

This clonotype occurred a few times. The chain recombines TRBV5-5 with TRBJ1-4, with 8 bases fitting TRBD1. The J segment lost 8 bases and the V segment lost 1 base, leaving 4 bases of the junction unmatched. CDR1 is SGHKS, CDR2 YYEKEE, per germline (reference sequence). CDR3 length: 14 residues. This CDR3 reads CASSLSQGAEKLFF. The CDR3 nucleotides read TGTGCCAGCAGCTTGTCCCAGGGGGCCGAAAAACTGTTTTTT.

This chain links TRBV7-2 with TRBJ2-5, with 11 bases lining up with TRBD2. Near its end, the DNA agrees better with TRBJ2-7, so the J call may be wrong. The CDR3 consists of 20 residues. Germline lookup yields CDR1 SGHTA and CDR2 FQGNSA. CDR3 residues: CASSLALPRVAGGRRGEQYF. The CDR3 DNA is TGTGCCAGCAGCTTAGCCCTCCCGAGGGTAGCGGGGGGGCGTCGCGGCGAGCAGTACTTC.

CDR3 DNA sequence: TGTGCCAGCAGTCCCTACCCGGACAGCACCGCAGATACGCAGTATTTT. Its protein is CASSPYPDSTADTQYF. V and J are TRBV12-3 or TRBV12-4 and TRBJ2-3, with TRBD1 as a possible D gene (6 bases). This CDR3 is 16 amino acids long. Trimming took off 5 bases at V and 4 bases at J, with 19 bases between the two ends.

A few counts support this clonotype. The CDR3 nucleotides are TGTGCCAGCAGCTTAGCGGTAGGGGGTTGGGACGAGCAGTACTTC. Translating gives CASSLAVGGWDEQYF. The genes are TRBV7-9 and TRBJ2-4, with a tentative D call TRBD1 (6 bases). The DNA end lines up better with TRBJ2-7; the J call may be wrong. Germline V gives CDR1 SEHNR, CDR2 FQNEAQ (reference sequence). This CDR3 is built from 15 residues.

This clonotype was counted many times. The chain has TRBV12-3 or TRBV12-4 and TRBJ2-2; 7 bases line up with TRBD2. V was pared by 2 bases and J by 7 bases, with 7 bases of the junction left unmatched. CDR3 length: 15 amino acids. For the CDR3, the DNA is TGTGCCAGCAGTTTATCTCGGGGGGTTGACGGGGAGCTGTTTTTT. Translated: CASSLSRGVDGELFF.

This clonotype was observed at least ten times. The genes are TRBV6-5 and TRBJ2-1; D call uncertain. The CDR3 is 15 amino acids. V lost 6 bases to trimming and J lost 3 bases, with 15 bases between them. Germline V lookup: CDR1 MNHEY, CDR2 SVGAGI. CDR3 region: CASRPEPGRYNEQFF. The DNA for the CDR3 is TGTGCCAGCAGGCCAGAGCCGGGTCGCTACAATGAGCAGTTCTTC.

The rearrangement uses TRBV7-9 and TRBJ2-5, with 8 positions matching TRBD2. CDR1 and CDR2 from the germline V gene are SEHNR and FQNEAQ (reference sequence). The CDR3 has 18 residues. Germline trimming cut 5 bases from V and 5 bases from J; bases unmatched to any gene: 19. The chain's CDR3 is CASSVRRPGGPFHETQYF. The CDR3, as DNA: TGTGCCAGCAGCGTACGGAGGCCGGGGGGGCCGTTCCACGAGACCCAGTACTTC.

The chain couples TRBV24-1 to TRBJ1-2; D remains ambiguous. Trimming removed 1 base from V and 3 bases from J, with 8 bases in between. The length of the CDR3 is 14 residues. Germline V gives CDR1 KGHDR, CDR2 SFDVKD. This CDR3 reads CATSDFTLDYGYTF. In DNA, the CDR3 is TGTGCCACCAGTGATTTTACTCTCGACTATGGCTACACCTTC.

About this clonotype itself: A much larger clone sits a single nucleotide away, making a read error possible. The CDR3 sequence: CVSSLTESGKNIQYF. The DNA for the CDR3 is TGTGTCAGCAGCCTGACAGAATCCGGTAAAAACATTCAGTACTTC. The chain is built from TRBV7-9 and TRBJ2-4, with a weak D call TRBD1 (5 bases). CDR1 SEHNR and CDR2 FQNEAQ come from the germline V gene (reference sequence). The CDR3 is 15 residues long. The entire variable domain, with the rest obtained from reference TRBV7-9 and TRBJ2-4, is as follows: DTGVSQNPRHKITKRGQNVTFRCDPISEHNRLYWYRQTLGQGPEFLTYFQNEAQLEKSRLLSDRFSAERPKGSFSTLEIQRTEQGDSAMYLCVSSLTESGKNIQYFGAGTRLSVL.

With respect to this clonotype: A much larger clonotype is one base distant, so this may be a read error. The chain is built from TRBV20-1 and TRBJ2-1; TRBD2 might be the D (7 bases). Germline lookup yields CDR1 DFQATT and CDR2 SNEGSKA (reference sequence). The CDR3 is 15 amino acids. CDR3 residues: CSATLGGGGGNERFF. The CDR3 coding sequence is TGCAGTGCCACCTTAGGGGGGGGCGGAGGCAATGAGCGGTTCTTC.

This clonotype was counted a few times. This sequence joins TRBV7-9 and TRBJ2-1; D not certain. Germline CDR1 SEHNR, CDR2 FQNEAQ (reference sequence). Trimming cost V 0 bases and J 13 bases, with 19 bases left between them. CDR3 length: 15 residues. The DNA for the CDR3 is TGTGCCAGCAGCTTAGCGTCGAATGAGCCCCGACCTCAGTTCTTC. It translates to CASSLASNEPRPQFF.

This clonotype was seen at least ten times. The rearrangement uses TRBV2 and TRBJ2-2, with 8 bases aligning to TRBD2. Per the germline V gene, CDR1 is SNHLY and CDR2 is FYNNEI. With 7 bases clipped from V and 2 bases from J, the junction kept 6 bases outside the gene matches. This CDR3 is 15 amino acids long. The CDR3 reads CASTGGGLNTGELFF. In nucleotides, the CDR3 is TGTGCCAGCACGGGGGGGGGCCTCAACACCGGGGAGCTGTTTTTT.

This chain connects TRBV5-1 to TRBJ2-2; no clear D gene. This CDR3 region has 13 residues. The germline V gene encodes CDR1 SGHRS and CDR2 YFSETQ. The V end lost 7 bases, the J end lost 7 bases, and 14 bases lay between the germline ends. The CDR3 nucleotides are TGCGCCAGCGCCCCCCTCCACGGCGGGGAGCTGTTTTTT. It codes for CASAPLHGGELFF.

A word on this clonotype: One end of the junction is discordant with germline, which a read error may explain. The rearrangement joins TRBV6-2 or TRBV6-3 to TRBJ2-2; D remains ambiguous. The CDR3 contains 16 residues. From germline, CDR1 is MNHEY and CDR2 SVGEGT. The CDR3 sequence is CACSPTRRTNTGELFF. The CDR3 region has the DNA TGTGCCTGCAGCCCTACCCGTAGGACGAACACCGGGGAGCTGTTTTTT.

As regards this clonotype: This may be a read error: a much more frequent sequence differs by one nucleotide. This chain uses TRBV29-1 with TRBJ2-5, with D tentatively TRBD2 (7 bases). This CDR3 has 13 residues. Germline V gives CDR1 SQVTM, CDR2 ANQGSEA. CDR3 sequence reads: CIAQGGVQETQYF. For the CDR3, the DNA is TGCATCGCCCAAGGGGGGGTCCAAGAGACCCAGTACTTC.

CDR3 sequence: CATQAPVGYGYTF. CDR3 in DNA: TGTGCCACCCAAGCCCCTGTGGGCTATGGCTACACCTTC. This sequence joins TRBV7-9 and TRBJ1-2, with no clear D. The CDR3 is 13 residues long. Germline CDR1 SEHNR, CDR2 FQNEAQ (reference sequence). The V end lost 10 bases, the J end lost 4 bases, and 16 bases lay between the germline ends.

Comments on this clonotype: A read error is likely, as this CDR3 ends without the conserved phenylalanine or tryptophan. The chain recombines TRBV19 with TRBJ2-5; no definite D call. Per the germline V gene, CDR1 is LNHDA and CDR2 is SQIVND (reference sequence). CDR3 length: 11 amino acids. V lost 10 bases to trimming and J lost 0 bases, with 6 bases between them. The CDR3, as DNA: TGTGCCACAAACAACCAAGAGACCCAGTACGTC. This gives the protein CATNNQETQYV.

This clonotype appeared many times. Its ends do not fully match the called genes, so a read error is possible. The J gene is TRBJ2-1, the V gene TRBV4-1, with TRBD2 matching over 7 bases. The CDR3 covers 17 residues. The germline CDR1 and CDR2 sequences are MGHRA and YSYEKL. The DNA for the CDR3 is TGCGCCAGCAGTCAAGGGTTAGCGGGCCCCCTTGGGAATGAGCAGTTCTTC. This gives the protein CASSQGLAGPLGNEQFF.

This clonotype was seen at least ten times. The chain joins TRBV29-1 to TRBJ2-7; D is unclear. Germline V gives CDR1 SQVTM, CDR2 ANQGSEA. Trimming stripped 1 base from V and 5 bases from J, with 12 bases between. The CDR3 loop spans 13 amino acids. DNA of the CDR3: TGCAGCGTTGAAGTCCAGCTAGGGAACGAGCAGTACTTC. Encoded protein: CSVEVQLGNEQYF.

This clonotype was recorded at least ten times. The V and J genes are TRBV25-1 and TRBJ2-3; no clear D gene. Germline loops: CDR1 MGHDK, CDR2 SYGVNS. The CDR3 consists of 12 residues. The ends were cut back, 6 bases at V and 0 bases at J, with 4 bases in the middle. CDR3: CASSESTDTQYF. CDR3 nucleotides: TGTGCCAGCAGCGAAAGCACAGATACGCAGTATTTT.

There are many counts of this clonotype. The chain employs TRBV7-2 and TRBJ2-7; D remains ambiguous. The ends were cut back, 1 base at V and 7 bases at J, with 8 bases in the middle. Germline values: CDR1 SGHTA, CDR2 FQGNSA. The CDR3 spans 12 residues. This CDR3 reads CASSLDIGEQYF. The CDR3 nucleotides read TGTGCCAGCAGCTTAGATATCGGGGAGCAGTACTTC.